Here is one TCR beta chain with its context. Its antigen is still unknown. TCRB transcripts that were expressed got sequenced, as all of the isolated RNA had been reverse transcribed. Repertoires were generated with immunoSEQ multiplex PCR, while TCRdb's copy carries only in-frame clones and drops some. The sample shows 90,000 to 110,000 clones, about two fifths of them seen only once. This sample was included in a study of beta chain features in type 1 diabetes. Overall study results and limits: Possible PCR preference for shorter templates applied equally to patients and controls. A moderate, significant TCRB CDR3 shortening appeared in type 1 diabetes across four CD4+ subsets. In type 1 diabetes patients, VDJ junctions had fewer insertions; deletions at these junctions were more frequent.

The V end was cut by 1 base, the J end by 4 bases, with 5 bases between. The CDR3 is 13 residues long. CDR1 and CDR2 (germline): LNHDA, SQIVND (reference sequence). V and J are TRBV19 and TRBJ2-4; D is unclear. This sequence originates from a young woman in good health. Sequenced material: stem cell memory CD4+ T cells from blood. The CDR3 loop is CASSIGQKNIQYF. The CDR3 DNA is TGTGCCAGTAGTATAGGCCAGAAAAACATTCAGTACTTC.